A single sample gave rise to the 27 T cell receptor beta chains below, sequenced in a study of human T cells and chemical hapten exposure. TCRdb used MiXCR to reprocess the RACE reads, holding one entry per CDR3 protein. The data show roughly 90,000 distinct CDR3 sequences, about a tenth seen once. Described time point: patch test 3, about 24 weeks after DPC sensitization. Treatment defined: therapeutic diphenylcyclopropenone sensitization with weekly scalp DPC. The specimen comprised whole blood, sampled in connection with sensitization to the hapten diphenylcyclopropenone (DPC). These receptors all stem from a woman aged 25-40 years with alopecia areata. Some clones in this sample may be carry-over from other donors' samples.

This clonotype was seen many times. The rearrangement links TRBV28 to TRBJ1-1, with D uncertain. V lost 1 base and J 4 bases, leaving 10 bases between the germline ends. Germline V CDR1 and CDR2: MDHEN, SYDVKM. The CDR3 contains 14 residues. CDR3 amino acids: CASSLLGGFTEAFF. DNA of the CDR3: TGTGCCAGCAGTTTATTGGGAGGGTTCACTGAAGCTTTCTTT. The complete variable domain, with remaining parts taken from reference TRBV28 and TRBJ1-1, reads DVKVTQSSRYLVKRTGEKVFLECVQDMDHENMFWYRQDPGLGLRLIYFSYDVKMKEKGDIPEGYSVSREKKERFSLILESASTNQTSMYLCASSLLGGFTEAFFGQGTRLTVV.

This clonotype appeared many times. V gene TRBV6-2 or TRBV6-3 combines with J gene TRBJ1-1; D unresolved. The CDR3 is 16 amino acids. The V gene's germline CDR1 is MNHEY and CDR2 SVGEGT. Deletions cut 5 bases from V and 6 bases from J, with 22 bases between. The DNA for the CDR3 is TGTGCCAGCAGTAAATACACCCTTGGACCAGGAGCTGAAGCTTTCTTT. This codes for CASSKYTLGPGAEAFF.

In this sample, this clonotype turned up many times. The chain is built from TRBV20-1 and TRBJ1-5; TRBD1 is a possible D gene (6 bases). Germline V gene lookup returns CDR1 DFQATT and CDR2 SNEGSKA (reference sequence). This CDR3 has 16 residues. The V gene lost 2 bases and the J gene lost 2 bases, with 16 bases spanning the gap. The CDR3 reads CSARLWTDKGNQPQHF. The CDR3 coding sequence is TGCAGTGCTAGACTTTGGACAGACAAAGGCAATCAGCCCCAGCATTTT.

The gene calls are TRBV7-3 and TRBJ2-3; TRBD1 matches 7 bases. Germline loops: CDR1 SGHTA, CDR2 FQGTGA. This CDR3 contains 13 residues. Trimming took 5 bases from V and 3 from J; bases not matched to a gene: 2. CDR3 nucleotide sequence: TGTGCCAGCAGCAAGGACAGGACAGATACGCAGTATTTT. Protein: CASSKDRTDTQYF.

This clonotype was observed at least ten times. The chain links TRBV6-4 to TRBJ2-2; 11 bases are shared with TRBD2. CDR1 and CDR2 from the germline V gene are MRHNA and SNTAGT. J gave up 5 bases and V 3 bases, and 2 bases lay outside the gene matches. The CDR3 runs 15 residues. DNA for the CDR3: TGTGCCAGCAGTGAACTAGCGGGAGATACCGGGGAGCTGTTTTTT. Translated: CASSELAGDTGELFF.

The V call is TRBV5-1, the J call TRBJ1-2, with TRBD1 as a possible D gene (6 bases). The V end was cut by 5 bases, the J end by 0 bases, with 11 bases between. CDR1 is SGHRS and CDR2 is YFSETQ in the germline V gene. This CDR3 region has 14 residues. The CDR3 reads CASSRDNTNYGYTF. CDR3 DNA sequence: TGCGCCAGCAGTCGGGACAATACTAACTATGGCTACACCTTC.

CDR3 nucleotide sequence: TGTGCCAGCTCCCTGGGGGACAGGGACGAAAAACTGTTTTTT. Residues: CASSLGDRDEKLFF. The V call is TRBV18, the J call TRBJ1-4; 9 bases are shared with TRBD1. The V gene's germline CDR1 is KGHSH and CDR2 LQKENI. The CDR3 sequence is 14 residues long. With 6 bases clipped from V and 8 bases from J, the junction kept 7 bases outside the gene matches.

The rearrangement uses TRBV6-1 and TRBJ1-4; TRBD1 matches at 7 bases. The length of the CDR3 is 14 residues. Germline V lookup: CDR1 MNHNS, CDR2 SASEGT. V lost 1 base and J lost 8; bases outside the gene matches: 4. CDR3 DNA: TGTGCCAGCAGTGAAGGACAGGGAAGCGAAAAACTGTTTTTT. This sequence encodes CASSEGQGSEKLFF.

This clonotype was counted between two and nine times. The chain's CDR3 is CSVTLQQKDNEQFF. CDR3 DNA sequence: TGCAGCGTTACTTTACAGCAGAAAGACAATGAGCAGTTCTTC. V and J are TRBV29-1 and TRBJ2-1; D remains ambiguous. The length of the CDR3 is 14 residues. Germline V CDR1 and CDR2: SQVTM, ANQGSEA. Trimming pared 5 bases from V and 5 bases from J, leaving 16 bases between.

There are a few counts of this clonotype. The V gene is TRBV12-3 or TRBV12-4, the J gene TRBJ1-5; TRBD1 matches at 7 bases. CDR3 length: 14 amino acids. The V segment lost 5 bases and the J segment 3 bases; nucleotides outside the gene matches: 4. CDR3: CASSPGTVNQPQHF. The CDR3 DNA reads as TGTGCCAGCAGTCCAGGGACAGTCAATCAGCCCCAGCATTTT.

The chain carries TRBV11-2 and TRBJ1-3, with D hard to call. Germline assignment: CDR1 SGHAT and CDR2 FQNNGV. V lost 4 bases and J 0 bases, leaving 16 bases between the germline ends. CDR3 length equals 17 residues. The CDR3 nucleotides read TGTGCCAGCAGCTCCCCTGGGGAGGGCCCCTCTGGAAACACCATATATTTT. Amino acid sequence: CASSSPGEGPSGNTIYF.

This clonotype was counted ten times or more. V is TRBV29-1 and J is TRBJ1-3; D possibly corresponds to TRBD1 (5 bases). V lost 7 bases and J 0 bases, leaving 7 bases between the germline ends. CDR3 length: 12 amino acids. Germline V lookup: CDR1 SQVTM, CDR2 ANQGSEA. The CDR3 bases are TGCAGCGCAAGGGGCTCTGGAAACACCATATATTTT. As protein: CSARGSGNTIYF.

The gene calls are TRBV7-2 and TRBJ2-2, with a possible D match to TRBD1 (6 bases). V lost 1 base, J lost 0 bases, and 9 bases lay in between. CDR1 is SGHTA, CDR2 FQGNSA, per germline. The CDR3 extends over 16 amino acids. The CDR3 sequence: CASSLGWTANTGELFF. The CDR3 DNA reads as TGTGCCAGCAGCTTAGGGTGGACAGCGAACACCGGGGAGCTGTTTTTT.

There are many counts of this clonotype. The rearrangement uses TRBV28 and TRBJ2-7; TRBD1 is a possible D gene (7 bases). Germline V lookup: CDR1 MDHEN, CDR2 SYDVKM. The V end lost 6 bases, the J end lost 6 bases, and 21 bases lay between the germline ends. CDR3 length: 15 amino acids. CDR3: CASRIRRDSFPEQYF. Written as DNA, the CDR3 is TGTGCCAGCAGGATACGGCGGGACAGTTTCCCCGAGCAGTACTTC.

The sample holds many counts of this clonotype. The rearrangement joins TRBV5-1 to TRBJ2-7; tentative D call: TRBD1 (6 bases). The CDR3 is 15 residues long. Germline CDR1 reads SGHRS; CDR2 reads YFSETQ. V was clipped by 4 bases and J by 3 bases, with 17 bases between them. Here the CDR3 DNA reads TGCGCCAGCAGCCCCCCAGACAGGAGCCACTACGAGCAGTACGTC. Translated: CASSPPDRSHYEQYV.

This clonotype was seen a handful of times. The V and J genes are TRBV3-1 and TRBJ2-3; maybe TRBD2 (5 bases). Germline CDR1 and CDR2: LGHDT and YNNKEL (reference sequence). Trimming took off 4 bases at V and 0 bases at J, with 23 bases between the two ends. CDR3 size: 19 residues. CDR3 bases: TGTGCCAGCAGCCCCTATTATTCGGGATACCGCCCTAGCACAGATACGCAGTATTTT. Its translation is CASSPYYSGYRPSTDTQYF.

The V gene is TRBV20-1, the J gene TRBJ2-7; 9 nucleotides line up with TRBD2. V was clipped by 4 bases and J by 1 base; unmatched bases: 8. The CDR3 is made up of 15 amino acids. CDR1 is DFQATT and CDR2 is SNEGSKA in the germline V gene (reference sequence). This chain's CDR3 is CSATSAREGSYEQYF. The CDR3 DNA sequence: TGCAGTGCTACATCGGCGCGGGAGGGATCCTACGAGCAGTACTTC.

This clonotype showed up many times. This CDR3 reads CASSRTGVDQPQHF. The CDR3 DNA reads TGTGCCAGCAGCCGGACAGGGGTCGATCAGCCCCAGCATTTT. The rearrangement joins TRBV28 to TRBJ1-5, with TRBD1 matching over 9 bases. The CDR3 is 14 residues long. V lost 6 bases and J lost 5; bases outside the gene matches: 5. Germline V gene sequence: CDR1 MDHEN, CDR2 SYDVKM.

This clonotype was observed a few times. The rearrangement uses TRBV6-2 or TRBV6-3 and TRBJ1-2; D is ambiguous. V shed 0 bases and J shed 2 bases, with 10 bases lying between them. Germline assignment: CDR1 MNHEY and CDR2 SVGEGT. The CDR3 spans 15 residues. CDR3 bases: TGTGCCAGCAGTTACTCGAGCCACATGAACTATGGCTACACCTTC. Residues: CASSYSSHMNYGYTF.

V gene TRBV6-2 or TRBV6-3 combines with J gene TRBJ2-1, with 7 positions matching TRBD1. The junction had 5 bases not matched to a gene; V was cut back by 6 bases and J by 0 bases. CDR1 is MNHEY and CDR2 is SVGEGT in the germline V gene. The length of the CDR3 is 15 residues. This CDR3 is CASRKSGGSYNEQFF. The DNA of the CDR3 is TGTGCCAGCAGAAAATCAGGGGGCTCCTACAATGAGCAGTTCTTC.

A word on this clonotype: A much larger clone is a single base away; this may be a read error. The gene calls are TRBV6-1 and TRBJ1-6, with 11 bases that match TRBD1. Germline V gives CDR1 MNHNS, CDR2 SASEGT. This CDR3 has 14 amino acids. This CDR3 reads CTSGGQGESSPLHF. In DNA form, the CDR3 reads TGTACCAGCGGGGGACAGGGGGAGAGTTCACCCCTCCACTTT.

This clonotype came up a few times. V usage is TRBV30 and J usage is TRBJ1-5; no reliable D call. The germline gives CDR1 GTSNPN, CDR2 SVGIG (reference sequence). This CDR3 spans 15 amino acids. Trimming cost V 1 base and J 7 bases, with 17 bases left between them. In DNA form, the CDR3 reads TGTGCCTGGAGTGACGGAGGCGGAGGTCGGCAGCCCCAGCATTTT. Translating it yields CAWSDGGGGRQPQHF.

This clonotype was counted many times. The chain uses TRBV7-2 and TRBJ2-3; D not resolved. The V gene's germline CDR1 is SGHTA and CDR2 FQGNSA. Deletions cut 0 bases from V and 4 bases from J, with 8 bases between. The CDR3 spans 14 residues. The chain's CDR3 is CASSLAGNSDTQYF. The DNA of the CDR3 is TGTGCCAGCAGCTTAGCGGGAAACTCAGATACGCAGTATTTT.

Ten or more counts support this clonotype. This sequence joins TRBV7-2 and TRBJ1-5, with TRBD1 matching 7 bases. Germline CDR1 is SGHTA and CDR2 is FQGNSA. J lost 4 bases, V lost 5 bases, and 8 bases had no gene match. The CDR3 extends over 15 amino acids. This CDR3 reads CASSLGQVRNQPQHF. The CDR3 region has the DNA TGTGCCAGCAGCCTTGGACAGGTCCGTAATCAGCCCCAGCATTTT.

This clonotype was picked up a small number of times. The chain joins TRBV7-9 to TRBJ2-7; D perhaps matches TRBD2 (6 bases). The CDR3 consists of 14 residues. Trimming stripped 3 bases from V and 3 bases from J, with 12 bases between. CDR1 and CDR2 from the germline V gene are SEHNR and FQNEAQ (reference sequence). CDR3 in amino acids: CASSFGSGGYEQYF. DNA of the CDR3: TGTGCCAGCAGCTTTGGTAGCGGCGGCTACGAGCAGTACTTC. Drawing the rest from reference TRBV7-9 and TRBJ2-7, the complete variable domain is DTGVSQNPRHKITKRGQNVTFRCDPISEHNRLYWYRQTLGQGPEFLTYFQNEAQLEKSRLLSDRFSAERPKGSFSTLEIQRTEQGDSAMYLCASSFGSGGYEQYFGPGTRLTVT.

In its sample, this clonotype was seen many times. V and J are TRBV6-1 and TRBJ2-2, with 9 nucleotides matching TRBD2. The germline V gene encodes CDR1 MNHNS and CDR2 SASEGT. The CDR3 sequence is 15 residues long. V lost 5 bases and J lost 2; bases outside the gene matches: 3. The CDR3 is CASSWTSANTGELFF. In DNA, the CDR3 is TGTGCCAGCAGTTGGACTAGCGCTAACACCGGGGAGCTGTTTTTT.

The chain employs TRBV4-1 and TRBJ2-6; TRBD1 is a possible D gene (6 bases). CDR1 MGHRA and CDR2 YSYEKL come from the germline V gene. The CDR3 totals 16 residues. The germline V and J ends were trimmed by 0 bases and 0 bases, with 6 bases remaining between them. This chain's CDR3 is CASSQDRGSGANVLTF. The CDR3 coding sequence is TGCGCCAGCAGCCAAGACAGGGGCTCTGGGGCCAACGTCCTGACTTTC.